Listed below are T cell receptor beta chains from one sample, sequenced in a study of blood T cell repertoires in COVID-19. Assay: immunoSEQ multiplex PCR; the TCRdb copy retains only in-frame clones and omits some. The data contain nearly 95,000 clones, about 89% of them singletons. Sequencing was performed on peripheral blood. All receptors derive from a human donor with acute or convalescent COVID-19. The donor label of this sample is uncertain. The CDR3 runs from the conserved cysteine through the conserved F or W. Fields, in order: D gene, V gene, J gene, clone size, CDR3 protein, CDR3 DNA. D genes are given only for firm matches. The size of a clone is reported for some rows only, either as once, few or many, or as a class for expanded clones.

NA	TRBV6-5	TRBJ2-7	NA	CASSYDPGTFSYEQYF	TGTGCCAGCAGTTACGACCCCGGGACATTTTCCTACGAGCAGTACTTC
TRBD2	TRBV20-1	TRBJ2-7	NA	CSASSGGAYEQYF	TGCAGTGCTAGTAGCGGGGGTGCCTACGAGCAGTACTTC
NA	TRBV10-3	TRBJ2-1	NA	CAVSPKDGHVDEQFF	TGTGCCGTAAGCCCCAAAGACGGACACGTCGATGAGCAGTTCTTC
TRBD1	TRBV5-1	TRBJ1-2	NA	CASSLAYKGARGYTF	TGCGCCAGCAGCTTGGCGTATAAGGGGGCGCGTGGCTACACCTTC
TRBD2	TRBV10-1	TRBJ2-1	NA	CASSATGTRSGNEQFF	TGCGCCAGCAGCGCGACCGGGACTAGGTCCGGGAATGAGCAGTTCTTC
NA	TRBV5-4	TRBJ2-3	once	CASSLARPGFTDTQYF	TGTGCCAGCAGCTTGGCCCGGCCAGGATTCACAGATACGCAGTATTTT
NA	TRBV2	TRBJ1-2	NA	CASTYRANYGYTF	TGTGCCAGCACTTACAGAGCTAACTATGGCTACACCTTC
TRBD1	TRBV28	TRBJ2-5	NA	CASSLTGGIQETQYF	TGTGCCAGCAGTTTGACAGGGGGAATCCAAGAGACCCAGTACTTC
TRBD2	TRBV6-5	TRBJ2-3	NA	CASRDQRGPQYF	TGTGCCAGCAGAGATCAGCGGGGGCCGCAGTATTTT
NA	TRBV30	TRBJ1-4	NA	CAWSVKGLRNEKLFF	TGTGCCTGGAGTGTAAAGGGACTCCGAAATGAAAAACTGTTTTTT
NA	TRBV2	TRBJ2-2	once	CASSEARQVGGELFF	TGTGCCAGCAGTGAAGCGCGTCAGGTGGGCGGGGAGCTGTTTTTT
TRBD1	TRBV3-1/TRBV3-2	TRBJ1-1	NA	CASSRLTGEPNTEAFF	TGTGCCAGCAGCCGATTAACAGGGGAACCAAACACTGAAGCTTTCTTT
TRBD1	TRBV28	TRBJ1-4	NA	CASSLSGTDNEKLFF	TGTGCCAGCAGTTTATCCGGGACAGATAATGAAAAACTGTTTTTT
TRBD1	TRBV24-1	TRBJ2-5	NA	CATSEGQGGVWTQYF	TGTGCCACCAGTGAAGGACAGGGTGGGGTCTGGACCCAGTACTTC
TRBD2	TRBV30	TRBJ2-1	once	CAWSHGTSGSYNEQFF	TGTGCCTGGAGCCACGGGACTAGCGGTTCCTACAATGAGCAGTTCTTC
NA	TRBV2	TRBJ2-7	NA	CASIGGPTLEQYF	TGTGCCAGCATAGGAGGACCCACCCTAGAGCAGTACTTC
NA	TRBV7-9	TRBJ1-2	once	CASSSAGSYSGYTF	TGTGCCAGCAGCTCGGCAGGGTCCTATTCGGGCTACACCTTC
NA	TRBV29-1	TRBJ2-7	few	CSVSAEDSYEQYF	TGCAGCGTTAGTGCGGAGGACTCCTACGAGCAGTACTTC
TRBD2	TRBV10-1	TRBJ2-3	NA	CASSPPLCGTSGTDTQYF	TGCGCCAGCAGTCCCCCCTTATGTGGGACTAGCGGCACAGATACGCAGTATTTT
TRBD1	TRBV6-2/TRBV6-3	TRBJ1-5	few	CASSRDSRTPQHF	TGTGCCAGCAGTCGGGACAGTCGCACGCCCCAGCATTTT
NA	TRBV3-1/TRBV3-2	TRBJ2-7	NA	CASSQGVTASSYEQYF	TGTGCCAGCAGCCAAGGTGTGACAGCCAGCTCCTACGAGCAGTACTTC
NA	TRBV7-9	TRBJ1-2	NA	CASSPSTGSYGYTF	TGTGCCAGCAGCCCCTCCACAGGGTCCTATGGCTACACCTTC
TRBD1	TRBV19	TRBJ1-1	NA	CASSIQPDRGSTEAFF	TGTGCCAGTAGTATTCAGCCGGACAGGGGGAGCACTGAAGCTTTCTTT
NA	TRBV9	TRBJ2-4	NA	CASSERPTGSGNIQYF	TGTGCCAGCAGCGAACGACCAACAGGGTCTGGAAACATTCAGTACTTC
TRBD1	TRBV5-1	TRBJ2-7	NA	CASSLGGTGATYEQYF	TGCGCCAGCAGCTTGGGCGGGACAGGGGCAACCTACGAGCAGTACTTC
NA	TRBV2	TRBJ2-1	NA	CASSEAESPYNEQFF	TGTGCCAGCAGTGAAGCTGAGTCCCCTTACAATGAGCAGTTCTTC
NA	TRBV6-5	TRBJ1-6	NA	CASSYWQNSYNSPLHF	TGTGCCAGCAGTTACTGGCAGAACTCCTATAATTCACCCCTCCACTTT
NA	TRBV6-2/TRBV6-3	TRBJ2-3	NA	CASSYLSGGGHTDTQYF	TGTGCCAGCAGTTACCTATCCGGTGGGGGACACACAGATACGCAGTATTTT
TRBD1	TRBV4-2	TRBJ1-1	NA	CASSHLTGDTEAFF	TGTGCCAGCAGCCACCTGACAGGGGACACTGAAGCTTTCTTT
NA	TRBV21-1	TRBJ1-6	NA	CASATVISPLHF	TGTGCCAGCGCGACAGTCATCTCACCCCTCCACTTT
TRBD2	TRBV9	TRBJ2-5	NA	CASSATPRPGGLETQYF	TGTGCCAGCAGCGCCACCCCTCGGCCGGGGGGGCTGGAGACCCAGTACTTC
NA	TRBV3-1/TRBV3-2	TRBJ2-1	NA	CASSQDLAGIGNYNEQFF	TGTGCCAGCAGCCAAGATCTGGCGGGTATCGGGAACTACAATGAGCAGTTCTTC
NA	TRBV4-2	TRBJ2-7	NA	CASSRSGYEQYF	TGTGCCAGCAGCCGAAGCGGGTACGAGCAGTACTTC
TRBD1	TRBV27	TRBJ2-1	NA	CASSSLGQGRSEQFF	TGTGCCAGCAGTTCTCTGGGACAGGGCCGGAGTGAGCAGTTCTTC
TRBD2	TRBV7-7	TRBJ2-1	NA	CASSSSSGSGNEQFF	TGTGCTAGCAGCAGCTCTAGCGGTTCGGGAAATGAGCAGTTCTTC
NA	TRBV7-9	TRBJ2-1	NA	CASTRQVPYNEQFF	TGTGCCAGCACTCGGCAGGTGCCCTACAATGAGCAGTTCTTC
TRBD1	TRBV19	TRBJ1-2	NA	CASSMGDRGLNTF	TGTGCCAGTAGTATGGGGGACAGGGGGCTGAACACCTTC
NA	TRBV7-8	TRBJ1-3	NA	CASSLAGPVGNTIYF	TGTGCCAGCAGCTTAGCGGGCCCAGTTGGAAACACCATATATTTT
NA	TRBV19	TRBJ2-7	NA	CASSDGQAYEQYF	TGTGCCAGTAGTGACGGACAAGCCTACGAGCAGTACTTC
NA	TRBV6-1	TRBJ1-1	NA	CASSEGPGRTEAFF	TGTGCCAGCAGTGAAGGCCCGGGGAGGACTGAAGCTTTCTTT
NA	TRBV9	TRBJ2-1	NA	CASSGAPGNEQFF	TGTGCCAGCAGCGGCGCCCCGGGCAATGAGCAGTTCTTC
NA	TRBV3-1/TRBV3-2	TRBJ1-2	NA	CASGRGEGGYTF	TGTGCCAGCGGCCGCGGGGAAGGAGGCTACACCTTC
TRBD1	TRBV7-9	TRBJ2-3	NA	CASSLPQGALDTQYF	TGTGCCAGCAGCTTACCGCAGGGGGCGCTGGATACGCAGTATTTT
NA	TRBV28	TRBJ1-1	NA	CASIPSLRGSEAFF	TGTGCCAGCATCCCGTCCCTTCGGGGGAGTGAAGCTTTCTTT
TRBD1	TRBV30	TRBJ1-6	NA	CAWRTGTANSPLHF	TGTGCCTGGAGAACCGGGACAGCGAATTCACCCCTCCACTTT
TRBD1	TRBV6-5	TRBJ1-4	NA	CASSLGDSWGNEKLFF	TGTGCCAGCAGTTTAGGGGACAGCTGGGGTAATGAAAAACTGTTTTTT
TRBD2	TRBV28	TRBJ2-5	NA	CASSSPTSGGRETQYF	TGTGCCAGCAGTTCGCCGACTAGCGGGGGGAGGGAGACCCAGTACTTC
NA	TRBV27	TRBJ1-2	NA	CASSSVTGVGYGYTF	TGTGCCAGCAGTTCCGTTACCGGGGTAGGGTATGGCTACACCTTC
TRBD2	TRBV11-2	TRBJ2-3	NA	CASSLSSGGAPGTQYF	TGTGCCAGCAGCTTAAGTAGCGGGGGGGCACCAGGTACGCAGTATTTT